The 21 T cell receptor beta chains below were found in one sample sequenced in a study of human T cells and chemical hapten exposure. TCRdb re-called the RACE reads through MiXCR, storing one row per CDR3 protein. The table includes 85,000 to 130,000 distinct CDR3 sequences, more than 10% detected once. Indicated time point: pre-sensitization, week 0. Regarding treatment: therapeutic diphenylcyclopropenone sensitization with weekly scalp DPC. Sequences were derived from whole blood, sampled in connection with sensitization to the hapten diphenylcyclopropenone (DPC). The receptors were sampled from a woman in her 50s with alopecia areata. Some clones in this sample may be carry-over from other donors' samples.

The chain carries TRBV6-5 and TRBJ2-3; 7 bases fit TRBD1. Germline V CDR1 and CDR2: MNHEY, SVGAGI. With 0 bases clipped from V and 1 base from J, the junction kept 1 base outside the gene matches. The CDR3 contains 15 residues. This chain's CDR3 is CASSYSQGRTDTQYF. CDR3 bases: TGTGCCAGCAGTTACTCACAGGGGCGCACAGATACGCAGTATTTT.

Remarks on this clonotype: The junction shows a germline mismatch at one end, possibly a read error. This sequence joins TRBV18 and TRBJ2-7; unclear D gene. This CDR3 contains 13 residues. Germline CDR1 reads KGHSH; CDR2 reads LQKENI. DNA for the CDR3: TGTGCCAGCTCACCGGATACAAGCTACGAGCAGTGCTTC. Translated, it gives CASSPDTSYEQCF.

This clonotype was recorded many times. The chain's CDR3 is CAIRDSLSSPLHF. In DNA form, the CDR3 reads TGTGCCATCAGGGACAGTTTAAGTTCACCCCTCCACTTT. This sequence joins TRBV10-3 and TRBJ1-6; possible D gene TRBD1, 6 bases. The germline CDR1 and CDR2 sequences are ENHRY and SYGVKD. The CDR3 covers 13 residues. Trimming took off 6 bases at V and 9 bases at J, with 12 bases between the two ends.

This clonotype was recorded at least ten times. The rearrangement links TRBV25-1 to TRBJ2-7, with 8 bases that match TRBD1. V gave up 3 bases and J gave up 2 bases; unmatched junction bases: 6. The CDR3 has 15 amino acids. The germline CDR1 and CDR2 sequences are MGHDK and SYGVNS. Here the CDR3 reads CASSDSQGAAYEQYF. The CDR3 DNA sequence: TGTGCCAGCAGTGATTCTCAGGGGGCAGCCTACGAGCAGTACTTC.

The chain is built from TRBV7-2 and TRBJ2-5, with D unresolved. The germline V gene encodes CDR1 SGHTA and CDR2 FQGNSA. Trimming took 3 bases from V and 2 from J, leaving 10 bases between them. The CDR3 contains 14 residues. The CDR3 coding sequence is TGTGCCAGCAGCTTGGAACCGAAACAAGAGACCCAGTACTTC. Amino acid sequence: CASSLEPKQETQYF. Drawing the rest from reference TRBV7-2 and TRBJ2-5, the complete variable domain is GAGVSQSPSNKVTEKGKDVELRCDPISGHTALYWYRQSLGQGLEFLIYFQGNSAPDKSGLPSDRFSAERTGGSVSTLTIQRTQQEDSAVYLCASSLEPKQETQYFGPGTRLLVL.

The chain couples TRBV12-3 or TRBV12-4 to TRBJ1-3; no clear D gene. V gave up 7 bases and J gave up 0 bases, with 10 bases separating them. The CDR3 sequence is 14 residues long. CDR3 region: CASMPYGSGNTIYF. The CDR3 nucleotides read TGTGCCAGCATGCCATATGGCTCTGGAAACACCATATATTTT.

The V gene is TRBV6-2 or TRBV6-3, the J gene TRBJ2-1; D unresolved. The V end lost 5 bases, the J end lost 0 bases, and 14 bases lay between the germline ends. This CDR3 has 16 amino acids. Germline V gives CDR1 MNHEY, CDR2 SVGEGT. The CDR3 DNA is TGTGCCAGCAGTGTCAACGAAGGCTTCTCCTACAATGAGCAGTTCTTC. Translation: CASSVNEGFSYNEQFF.

The rearrangement links TRBV2 to TRBJ2-5, with D unclear. Germline values: CDR1 SNHLY, CDR2 FYNNEI. The length of the CDR3 is 10 residues. V lost 3 bases, J lost 6 bases, and 2 bases lay in between. The CDR3 protein is CASSEKTQYF. CDR3 DNA sequence: TGTGCCAGCAGTGAGAAGACCCAGTACTTC.

This clonotype has only a few counts. The chain has TRBV6-1 and TRBJ2-2; D is unclear. The CDR3 length is 12 residues. Germline V gene data show CDR1 as MNHNS and CDR2 as SASEGT. Trimming took off 2 bases at V and 7 bases at J, with 5 bases between the two ends. The CDR3 DNA reads TGTGCCAGCAGTGAAAGTTACGGGGAGCTGTTTTTT. This gives the protein CASSESYGELFF.

The chain joins TRBV28 to TRBJ2-1; 7 bases agree with TRBD1. This CDR3 comprises 17 residues. The germline V gene encodes CDR1 MDHEN and CDR2 SYDVKM. The V and J ends lost 5 bases and 0 bases, in that order; junction bases with no gene match: 10. The CDR3 protein is CASSPPWGQSSYNEQFF. The CDR3 DNA follows: TGTGCCAGCAGTCCACCGTGGGGACAGAGCTCCTACAATGAGCAGTTCTTC.

The chain links TRBV6-1 to TRBJ1-5; D ambiguous. This CDR3 is built from 15 residues. V shed 0 bases and J shed 7 bases, with 13 bases lying between them. Germline V CDR1 and CDR2: MNHNS, SASEGT. The CDR3 nucleotides are TGTGCCAGCAGTGAAGCTGGCCAACCCGGGCAGCCCCAGCATTTT. Encoded protein: CASSEAGQPGQPQHF.

The J gene is TRBJ2-5, the V gene TRBV11-2; a possible D gene is TRBD1 (5 bases). The germline V gene has CDR1 SGHAT and CDR2 FQNNGV. Trimming shortened V by 2 bases and J by 2 bases, and 9 bases separated the two germline ends. This CDR3 spans 14 amino acids. The CDR3 nucleotides read TGTGCCAGCAGCTTACAGGCAGGGCAAGAGACCCAGTACTTC. Translation: CASSLQAGQETQYF.

The sample holds many counts of this clonotype. The V call is TRBV28, the J call TRBJ1-4, with D possibly matching TRBD1 (5 bases). The CDR3 runs 17 residues. Germline CDR1 is MDHEN and CDR2 is SYDVKM. Between the trimmed V and J ends, which lost 3 bases and 8 bases, there was a span of 22 bases. DNA for the CDR3: TGTGCCAGCAGTTTTTCGGGGCTCCCCTTTAATCGGGAAAAACTGTTTTTT. It codes for CASSFSGLPFNREKLFF.

This clonotype has a handful of counts. J is TRBJ1-6 and V is TRBV7-9; 7 bases map to TRBD1. CDR3 size: 15 residues. From germline, CDR1 is SEHNR and CDR2 FQNEAQ (reference sequence). With 5 bases clipped from V and 10 bases from J, the junction kept 11 bases outside the gene matches. In DNA form, the CDR3 reads TGTGCCAGCAGCCCCCAAACAGGGGTCAACTCACCCCTCCACTTT. Translating it yields CASSPQTGVNSPLHF.

This clonotype rates as medium-sized (0.01 to 0.1%). This chain joins TRBV29-1 and TRBJ2-7; D possibly corresponds to TRBD2 (6 bases). The CDR3 has 15 amino acids. CDR1 is SQVTM, CDR2 ANQGSEA, per germline. Trimming removed 2 bases from V and 12 bases from J, with 26 bases in between. The CDR3 loop is CSVELAGGSHGESYF. CDR3 DNA sequence: TGCAGCGTTGAACTCGCCGGGGGATCTCATGGGGAGTCGTACTTC.

This clonotype was detected a few times. The V and J genes are TRBV20-1 and TRBJ1-4; D is possibly TRBD1 (6 bases). The CDR3 length is 18 residues. Germline CDR1 reads DFQATT; CDR2 reads SNEGSKA (reference sequence). The V end lost 2 bases, the J end lost 7 bases, and 26 bases lay between the germline ends. The CDR3 region is CSARTGSGTRQPGEKLFF. CDR3 bases: TGCAGTGCTAGAACGGGTTCAGGGACAAGGCAGCCGGGTGAAAAACTGTTTTTT.

This clonotype has just a few counts. This chain joins TRBV5-1 and TRBJ2-1, with TRBD1 matching 9 bases. Germline V lookup: CDR1 SGHRS, CDR2 YFSETQ. The V and J ends lost 0 bases and 7 bases, in that order; junction bases with no gene match: 2. The CDR3 runs to 14 residues. CDR3 protein: CASSLGDRVNEQFF. CDR3 sequence (DNA): TGCGCCAGCAGCTTGGGGGACAGGGTTAATGAGCAGTTCTTC.

The chain uses TRBV7-6 and TRBJ2-1, with D perhaps matching TRBD2 (5 bases). CDR1 and CDR2 (germline): SGHVS, FNYEAQ. V was pared by 3 bases and J by 3 bases, with 18 bases between. There are 17 residues in the CDR3. The CDR3 loop is CASSLVGATTYYNEQFF. DNA for the CDR3: TGTGCCAGCAGCTTGGTGGGAGCCACAACCTACTACAATGAGCAGTTCTTC.

The chain links TRBV3-1 to TRBJ2-2, with D unclear. CDR1 is LGHDT, CDR2 YNNKEL, per germline (reference sequence). V lost 4 bases and J lost 4, with 13 bases in between. This CDR3 has 15 residues. CDR3 amino acids: CASSLSPASTGELFF. Here the CDR3 DNA reads TGTGCCAGCAGCCTCTCCCCTGCTAGCACCGGGGAGCTGTTTTTT.

This clonotype was recorded a few times. The chain recombines TRBV7-8 with TRBJ2-4; D perhaps matches TRBD1 (6 bases). Between the trimmed V and J ends, which lost 5 bases and 15 bases, there was a span of 26 bases. The CDR3 runs to 15 residues. Germline CDR1 and CDR2: SGHVS and FQNEAQ. In nucleotides, the CDR3 is TGTGCCAGCAGCCTCGATCCCCCACAGGGTGGTCTTCGGTACTTC. This sequence encodes CASSLDPPQGGLRYF.

This clonotype was counted only a few times. The CDR3: CASSPDTMNTGELFF. CDR3 sequence (DNA): TGTGCCAGCTCACCGGACACTATGAACACCGGGGAGCTGTTTTTT. V usage is TRBV18 and J usage is TRBJ2-2; possibly TRBD1 for D (5 bases). CDR3 length: 15 amino acids. Germline values: CDR1 KGHSH, CDR2 LQKENI. V was clipped by 3 bases and J by 1 base, with 9 bases between them.